The 18 T cell receptor beta chains reported below all come from one sample, sequenced in a study of PD-1 blockade in classical Hodgkin lymphoma. Using immunoSEQ multiplex PCR, the repertoire was profiled, and TCRdb retains in-frame clones only, with some absent. The sample holds 20,000 to 25,000 clones, approximately 74% seen once. Each and every patient relapsed after autologous stem cell transplantation, and patients got differing brentuximab vedotin exposure. Source: peripheral blood mononuclear cells (PBMCs), taken at baseline. These TCRs come from a human donor with classical Hodgkin lymphoma.

The chain recombines TRBV28 with TRBJ2-1; D is ambiguous. V shed 3 bases and J shed 4 bases, with 13 bases lying between them. Germline V gene data show CDR1 as MDHEN and CDR2 as SYDVKM. The CDR3 loop spans 15 amino acids. The CDR3 nucleotides are TGTGCCAGCAGTTTGCCCCCCGACGTGTACAATGAGCAGTTCTTC. It is translated as CASSLPPDVYNEQFF.

The V and J genes are TRBV5-1 and TRBJ1-5, with D perhaps TRBD1 (5 bases). Trimming left V 4 bases short and J 4 bases short, with 12 bases between. This CDR3 is 14 amino acids long. Germline lookup yields CDR1 SGHRS and CDR2 YFSETQ. CDR3 sequence (DNA): TGCGCCAGCAGCGCCGACAGTACAAATCAGCCCCAGCATTTT. As protein: CASSADSTNQPQHF.

This sequence joins TRBV5-6 and TRBJ2-3; 8 bases are a match to TRBD1. The junction had 10 bases not matched to a gene; V was cut back by 3 bases and J by 4 bases. Germline V gene sequence: CDR1 SGHDT, CDR2 YYEEEE. The CDR3 runs 16 residues. CDR3 protein: CASSSWRAGGADTQYF. The CDR3 coding sequence is TGTGCCAGCAGCTCTTGGCGGGCAGGGGGCGCAGATACGCAGTATTTT.

The chain recombines TRBV7-2 with TRBJ2-4; no firm D call. V shed 1 base and J shed 2 bases, with 12 bases lying between them. The CDR3 is 16 residues long. Germline CDR1 is SGHTA and CDR2 is FQGNSA. CDR3 coding DNA: TGTGCCAGCAGCTTAGGGCAGGTTCTAACCAAAAACATTCAGTACTTC. This codes for CASSLGQVLTKNIQYF.

The CDR3 protein is CASSQVEVTGANVLTF. The DNA for the CDR3 is TGCGCCAGCAGCCAAGTTGAGGTGACTGGGGCCAACGTCCTGACTTTC. The rearrangement joins TRBV4-1 to TRBJ2-6; no clear D gene. Trimming removed 1 base from V and 2 bases from J, with 9 bases in between. The CDR3 is 16 amino acids. CDR1 is MGHRA and CDR2 is YSYEKL in the germline V gene.

This chain uses TRBV5-1 with TRBJ1-6; TRBD1 aligns across 7 bases. The J segment lost 7 bases and the V segment lost 4 bases, leaving 11 bases of the junction unmatched. Germline CDR1 is SGHRS and CDR2 is YFSETQ. The CDR3 sequence is 16 residues long. Here the CDR3 reads CASSVLPQGQNSPLHF. The CDR3 nucleotides read TGCGCCAGCAGCGTACTCCCACAGGGGCAGAATTCACCCCTCCACTTT.

This clone appeared once. The chain employs TRBV4-3 and TRBJ2-2; possibly TRBD1 or TRBD2 for D (5 bases each). The germline gives CDR1 LGHNA, CDR2 YSLEER. The CDR3 runs 18 residues. V lost 0 bases and J lost 4, with 18 bases in between. The CDR3 nucleotides are TGCGCCAGCAGCCAAGATGAATTTCGAGGGGTGGGCACCGGGGAGCTGTTTTTT. Amino acids: CASSQDEFRGVGTGELFF.

The chain combines TRBV11-3 with TRBJ1-4; D not resolved. CDR1 and CDR2 from the germline V gene are SGHNT and YENEEA. CDR3 length: 16 residues. The germline V and J ends were trimmed by 4 bases and 8 bases, with 20 bases remaining between them. The CDR3 DNA reads as TGTGCCAGCAGCTCCGGGGAGGCGGAGGCATACGAAAAACTGTTTTTT. It is translated as CASSSGEAEAYEKLFF.

The chain recombines TRBV14 with TRBJ2-7; D is perhaps TRBD1 or TRBD2 (5 bases each). CDR1 is SGHDN and CDR2 is FVKESK in the germline V gene. This CDR3 comprises 14 residues. Between the trimmed V and J ends, which lost 6 bases and 3 bases, there was a span of 15 bases. The CDR3 nucleotides are TGTGCCAGCAGTCACGCCGGGACGGACTACGAGCAGTACTTC. This translates into CASSHAGTDYEQYF.

Concerning this clone itself: A junction boundary mismatches the germline segment, possibly from a read error. The chain couples TRBV4-2 to TRBJ1-1; TRBD1 agrees at 7 bases. There are 14 residues in the CDR3. In germline, CDR1 is LGHNA, CDR2 YNFKEQ. This CDR3 is CASSEDREVDEAFF. In DNA form, the CDR3 reads TGTGCCAGCAGCGAAGACAGGGAGGTCGATGAAGCTTTCTTT.

The chain is built from TRBV9 and TRBJ1-5; no clear D. V was trimmed by 0 bases and J by 6 bases, leaving 7 bases between them. CDR1 and CDR2 (germline): SGDLS, YYNGEE. This CDR3 is 13 amino acids long. The CDR3 loop is CASSVGEVQPQHF. The CDR3 nucleotides are TGTGCCAGCAGCGTAGGGGAGGTTCAGCCCCAGCATTTT. Filled out from reference TRBV9 and TRBJ1-5, the complete variable domain reads DSGVTQTPKHLITATGQRVTLRCSPRSGDLSVYWYQQSLDQGLQFLIQYYNGEERAKGNILERFSAQQFPDLHSELNLSSLELGDSALYFCASSVGEVQPQHFGDGTRLSIL.

This sequence joins TRBV10-3 and TRBJ2-1, with 10 bases that match TRBD2. CDR1 and CDR2 from the germline V gene are ENHRY and SYGVKD. The CDR3 consists of 16 residues. The J segment lost 9 bases and the V segment lost 5 bases, leaving 13 bases of the junction unmatched. The CDR3 here is CAISLRLAGEVGEQFF. The CDR3 DNA follows: TGTGCCATCAGTCTCAGGCTAGCGGGGGAAGTGGGTGAGCAGTTCTTC.

This clone was detected only once. The chain recombines TRBV4-2 with TRBJ2-5; 7 nucleotides line up with TRBD2. The CDR3 spans 14 residues. With V trimmed by 0 bases and J by 5 bases, 3 bases remained unmatched. CDR1 is LGHNA, CDR2 YNFKEQ, per germline. DNA for the CDR3: TGTGCCAGCAGCCAAGAGATCGGGGGGGAGACCCAGTACTTC. The encoded protein is CASSQEIGGETQYF.

The V gene is TRBV19, the J gene TRBJ2-2; D tentatively reads TRBD1 or TRBD2 (5 bases each). The CDR3 consists of 16 residues. The V gene's germline CDR1 is LNHDA and CDR2 SQIVND (reference sequence). The ends were cut back, 2 bases at V and 6 bases at J, with 16 bases in the middle. The CDR3 DNA reads TGTGCCAGTAGTATAAGAGGGGCTGGAGGTGCCGGGGAGCTGTTTTTT. Protein product: CASSIRGAGGAGELFF.

The genes are TRBV9 and TRBJ1-4, with TRBD1 matching over 8 bases. CDR1 is SGDLS, CDR2 YYNGEE, per germline. The CDR3 is 15 amino acids. The trim removed 2 bases at V and 8 bases at J, leaving 8 bases unmatched. CDR3: CASSVDGTGLEKLFF. The CDR3 region has the DNA TGTGCCAGCAGCGTCGATGGGACAGGTTTGGAAAAACTGTTTTTT.

This chain uses TRBV5-6 with TRBJ1-2; no clear D. Trimming pared 0 bases from V and 4 bases from J, leaving 16 bases between. Germline CDR1 and CDR2: SGHDT and YYEEEE. The CDR3 is 16 residues long. The CDR3 sequence is CASSLANTRRIYGYTF. The CDR3 DNA reads TGTGCCAGCAGCTTGGCCAACACCCGCAGAATCTATGGCTACACCTTC. The variable domain in full, completed from reference TRBV5-6 and TRBJ1-2, reads DAGVTQSPTHLIKTRGQQVTLRCSPKSGHDTVSWYQQALGQGPQFIFQYYEEEERQRGNFPDRFSGHQFPNYSSELNVNALLLGDSALYLCASSLANTRRIYGYTFGSGTRLTVV.

The chain carries TRBV19 and TRBJ2-6; no firm D call. CDR3 size: 15 residues. V lost 5 bases to trimming and J lost 0 bases, with 8 bases between them. Germline values: CDR1 LNHDA, CDR2 SQIVND (reference sequence). CDR3 residues: CASSWQDSGANVLTF. As DNA, the CDR3 is TGTGCCAGTAGTTGGCAGGACTCTGGGGCCAACGTCCTGACTTTC.

The chain combines TRBV28 with TRBJ1-1, with D unclear. Trimming cost V 2 bases and J 2 bases, with 6 bases left between them. The CDR3 is 13 amino acids. Germline V CDR1 and CDR2: MDHEN, SYDVKM. CDR3 DNA sequence: TGTGCCAGCAGTTTAGACCCAAACACTGAAGCTTTCTTT. As protein: CASSLDPNTEAFF.